These T cell receptor beta chains were read from a single sample in a study of blood T cell repertoires in COVID-19. The method was immunoSEQ multiplex PCR; TCRdb's version includes in-frame clones alone and lacks a portion of them. The table shows more than 250,000 clones, with over 75% occurring only once. What was sequenced was peripheral blood. These receptors came from a man aged 45-65 years with active or convalescent COVID-19. The CDR3 runs from the conserved cysteine through the conserved F or W. A D gene is named only where the DNA matches it firmly. Only part of the rows carry a size: once, few, many, or a class if the clone is expanded.

TRBJ2-5 | TRBV10-2 | - | TRBD1 | TGCGCCAGCAAAGGGACAGGGAAAGAGACCCAGTACTTC | CASKGTGKETQYF
TRBJ1-2 | TRBV10-3 | - | TRBD1 | TGTGCCATCAGTGCGGGACAGGCCTCCGGCTACACCTTC | CAISAGQASGYTF
TRBJ2-5 | TRBV7-2 | - | - | TGTGCCAGCAGCTTAGGCCTAGCTGTGGAGACCCAGTACTTC | CASSLGLAVETQYF
TRBJ2-7 | TRBV30 | - | TRBD1 | TGTGCCTGGAGTCCTACAGGGGGTCGGGAGCAGTACTTC | CAWSPTGGREQYF
TRBJ2-6 | TRBV6-1 | - | - | TGTGCCAGCAGTGAAAGAGTCGTAGTGGCCAACGTCCTGACTTTC | CASSERVVVANVLTF
TRBJ2-3 | TRBV5-1 | - | - | TGCGCCAGCAGCTCGCGGGCCGGGGAGGATACGCAGTATTTT | CASSSRAGEDTQYF
TRBJ2-7 | TRBV27 | once | - | TGTGCCAGCAGTTTAGCCACAGGGTCCCACTACGAGCAGTACTTC | CASSLATGSHYEQYF
TRBJ2-1 | TRBV12-5 | - | TRBD2 | TGTGCTAGTGGTTTGAGAGTGACTAGCGGGAGTGGAGACAATGAGCAGTTCTTC | CASGLRVTSGSGDNEQFF
TRBJ1-4 | TRBV19 | - | - | TGTGCCAGTAATCCCGCGGGCAGAACTAATGAAAAACTGTTTTTT | CASNPAGRTNEKLFF
TRBJ2-3 | TRBV6-6 | - | TRBD2 | TGTGCCAGCAGGCGACTAGCGGGAGTCCTGCGCACAGATACGCAGTATTTT | CASRRLAGVLRTDTQYF
TRBJ1-5 | TRBV7-9 | - | - | TGTGCCAGCAGCTTCTACAATCAGCCCCAGCATTTT | CASSFYNQPQHF
TRBJ2-5 | TRBV19 | - | TRBD2 | TGTGCCAGTAGTAGGGGGACTAGCGGGAGAGAGACCCAGTACTTC | CASSRGTSGRETQYF
TRBJ2-2 | TRBV9 | - | TRBD2 | TGTGCCAGCAGCGCCCGACTAGCTCTTGGCGGGGAGCTGTTTTTT | CASSARLALGGELFF
TRBJ2-3 | TRBV9 | - | TRBD2 | TGTGCCAGCAGCGTGGGCGGGAGTGGGACCACAGATACGCAGTATTTT | CASSVGGSGTTDTQYF
TRBJ1-6 | TRBV12-3/TRBV12-4 | few | - | TGTGCCAGCACCAGGGCCGGGTCACCCCTCCACTTT | CASTRAGSPLHF
TRBJ1-1 | TRBV6-5 | - | TRBD1 | TGTGCCAGCAGTAGGGACAGCGGCGGTGAAGCTTTCTTT | CASSRDSGGEAFF
TRBJ2-7 | TRBV5-5 | - | - | TGTGCCAGCAGCCCCGGCGGGAACGAGCAGTACTTC | CASSPGGNEQYF
TRBJ2-1 | TRBV24-1 | - | TRBD1 | TGTGCCACCGCCGGGACAGCCAACAATGAGCAGTTCTTC | CATAGTANNEQFF
TRBJ2-1 | TRBV28 | - | - | TGTGCCAGCAGTTTTGGGGGTGGCGGGAACAATGAGCAGTTCTTC | CASSFGGGGNNEQFF